This TCR beta chain was retrieved from a study of T cell changes during pregnancy in multiple sclerosis. The table came from immunoSEQ multiplex PCR; TCRdb's copy has only in-frame clones and leaves some out. The profile shows 55,000 to 95,000 clones, just over 90% of them singletons. J gave up 5 bases and V 1 base, and 5 bases lay outside the gene matches. The CDR3 has 14 residues. Germline V gene lookup returns CDR1 SGHVS and CDR2 FQNEAQ. Sequenced material: peripheral blood, taken in the second trimester of pregnancy. This chain uses TRBV7-8 with TRBJ2-7; 7 bases are a match to TRBD1. This sequence originates from a female donor in good health, enrolled as a control in a pregnancy study. CDR3 sequence reads: CASSLGGDRDEQYF. As DNA, the CDR3 is TGTGCCAGCAGCTTAGGGGGAGACAGGGACGAGCAGTACTTC.